This T cell receptor (beta chain) was recorded in a study of T cells after yellow fever vaccination. Conversion of TCR transcripts into cDNA relied on 5'RACE template switching, which added a universal primer site and UMIs. TCRdb recomputed calls from the 5' RACE reads with MiXCR, one row per CDR3 protein. Of some 350,000 distinct CDR3 sequences in the sample, under 14% were seen once. As for this clonotype: Its antigen is currently unknown.

Study observations and caveats: Once the booster was given, most primary-vaccination clones reappeared, at about 97% for CD4 and 88% for CD8. Secondary responses were weaker yet peaked faster, day 5 versus 15.

Trimming shortened V by 2 bases and J by 6 bases, and 12 bases separated the two germline ends. The CDR3 runs to 14 residues. The germline V gene has CDR1 SGHRS and CDR2 YFSETQ. This specimen consisted of PBMCs, obtained on the day of the first yellow fever vaccination. The chain combines TRBV5-1 with TRBJ2-1, with D perhaps TRBD1 or TRBD2 (5 bases each). The source of this sequence is a man aged 18 to 29 who received the YFV17D yellow fever vaccine. The CDR3 region is CASSLKRGPNEQFF. CDR3 sequence (DNA): TGCGCCAGCAGCTTAAAGAGGGGCCCCAATGAGCAGTTCTTC.